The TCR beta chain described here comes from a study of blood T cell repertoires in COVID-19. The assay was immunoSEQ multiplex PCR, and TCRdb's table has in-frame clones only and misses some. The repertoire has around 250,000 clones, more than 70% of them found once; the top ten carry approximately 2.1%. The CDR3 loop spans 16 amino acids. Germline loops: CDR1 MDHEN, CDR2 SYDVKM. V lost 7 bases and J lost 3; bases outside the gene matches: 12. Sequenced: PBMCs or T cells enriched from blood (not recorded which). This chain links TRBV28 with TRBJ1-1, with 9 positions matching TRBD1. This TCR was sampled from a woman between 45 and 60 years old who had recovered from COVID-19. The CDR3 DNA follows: TGTGCCAGCACTTCCAGCGCCGGGACAGGGTACACTGAAGCTTTCTTT. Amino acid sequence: CASTSSAGTGYTEAFF.